This T cell receptor beta chain was observed in a study of shared T cell receptors in the human thymus. The ends were cut back, 6 bases at V and 0 bases at J, with 12 bases in the middle. Germline lookup yields CDR1 SNHLY and CDR2 FYNNEI. This CDR3 has 14 amino acids. Sequencing was performed with immunoSEQ multiplex PCR; in TCRdb, only in-frame clones are kept and a portion is missing. This table holds hundreds of thousands of clones, about 89% found once. These same data were also listed under a study on human thymus T cells. That study reports: Healthy Finnish infants undergoing corrective surgery for congenital heart defects provided the donor material. Resected material from corrective heart surgery provided the thymus tissue analysed. Among thymic and blood repertoires, usage of V and J genes appeared biased. Unrelated individuals reportedly shared highly overlapping thymic TCR repertoires.

This chain connects TRBV2 to TRBJ2-7; tentative D call: TRBD1 (6 bases). The sample consisted of thymocytes. This receptor was obtained from a boy younger than two with a congenital heart defect. The CDR3 DNA sequence: TGTGCCAGCAGCGGACAGCCGAGCTCCTACGAGCAGTACTTC. This sequence encodes CASSGQPSSYEQYF. Based on the CDR3 plus reference TRBV2 and TRBJ2-7, the full variable domain is EPEVTQTPSHQVTQMGQEVILRCVPISNHLYFYWYRQILGQKVEFLVSFYNNEISEKSEIFDDQFSVERPDGSNFTLKIRSTKLEDSAMYFCASSGQPSSYEQYFGPGTRLTVT.